One and the same sample provided the 10 T cell receptor beta chains below, sequenced in a study of control samples from healthy donors and cancer patients. Profiling relied on immunoSEQ multiplex PCR, and the TCRdb table lists in-frame clones only, not all of them. The table records some 150,000 clones, about 95% of them present only once. Sequenced input: PBMCs. All receptors derive from a man between 60 and 75 years old with colorectal cancer.

V and J are TRBV19 and TRBJ1-6; 7 nucleotides align to TRBD1. Per germline, CDR1 LNHDA and CDR2 SQIVND (reference sequence). The CDR3 consists of 14 residues. V shed 5 bases, J shed 9 bases, and the junction held 7 bases outside the gene matches. The CDR3 DNA reads TGTGCCAGTAGTGTTCGACAGGGTGGTTCACCCCTCCACTTT. Translation: CASSVRQGGSPLHF.

The rearrangement links TRBV30 to TRBJ2-1, with D possibly matching TRBD1 (5 bases). Germline assignment: CDR1 GTSNPN and CDR2 SVGIG (reference sequence). V gave up 5 bases and J gave up 6 bases, with 11 bases separating them. This CDR3 is 12 amino acids long. The CDR3 nucleotides read TGTGCCTGGGGTAGGGGTTTCAATGAGCAGTTCTTC. Its translation: CAWGRGFNEQFF.

The V call is TRBV19, the J call TRBJ1-5; D might be TRBD1 (5 bases). V lost 1 base and J 6 bases, leaving 7 bases between the germline ends. This CDR3 contains 13 residues. The germline V gene has CDR1 LNHDA and CDR2 SQIVND (reference sequence). The CDR3 protein is CASSIGQGQPQHF. DNA for the CDR3: TGTGCCAGTAGTATAGGGCAGGGTCAGCCCCAGCATTTT.

The rearrangement joins TRBV5-1 to TRBJ1-2; 8 positions agree with TRBD1. This CDR3 contains 14 residues. Germline trimming cut 3 bases from V and 8 bases from J; bases unmatched to any gene: 9. Germline CDR1 is SGHRS and CDR2 is YFSETQ. In nucleotides, the CDR3 is TGCGCCAGCAGCTCTTATGAACAGGGGGTCGGCTACACCTTC. It translates to CASSSYEQGVGYTF.

V is TRBV2 and J is TRBJ1-2; no reliable D call. The CDR3 is 13 amino acids. V lost 3 bases and J lost 4, with 9 bases in between. CDR1 and CDR2 from the germline V gene are SNHLY and FYNNEI. The CDR3 loop is CASSDEGAYGYTF. CDR3 sequence (DNA): TGTGCCAGCAGTGACGAGGGAGCCTATGGCTACACCTTC.

V is TRBV3-1 (or the pseudogene TRBV3-2) and J is TRBJ1-4; D is unclear. The CDR3 consists of 13 residues. Between the trimmed V and J ends, which lost 0 bases and 8 bases, there was a span of 7 bases. Germline V gene lookup returns CDR1 LGHDT and CDR2 YNNKEL (reference sequence). CDR3 region: CASSQDIREKLFF. Written as DNA, the CDR3 is TGTGCCAGCAGCCAAGATATACGAGAAAAACTGTTTTTT.

This chain connects TRBV29-1 to TRBJ2-5, with a possible D match to TRBD1 (7 bases). This CDR3 region has 13 residues. Per the germline V gene, CDR1 is SQVTM and CDR2 is ANQGSEA. Trimming stripped 6 bases from V and 7 bases from J, with 18 bases between. CDR3 amino acids: CSVARTGGGTQYF. In DNA form, the CDR3 reads TGCAGCGTCGCAAGGACAGGAGGGGGGACCCAGTACTTC.

This chain connects TRBV6-1 to TRBJ1-2; D call uncertain. The CDR3 totals 12 residues. Deletions cut 8 bases from V and 4 bases from J, with 11 bases between. CDR1 and CDR2 from the germline V gene are MNHNS and SASEGT. CDR3 loop: CASRSTSYGYTF. The CDR3 region has the DNA TGTGCCAGCCGGAGCACCTCCTATGGCTACACCTTC.

The chain is built from TRBV11-2 and TRBJ2-5; D possibly matches TRBD1 or TRBD2 (5 bases each). Trimming pared 6 bases from V and 5 bases from J, leaving 16 bases between. The CDR3 has 14 amino acids. The germline V gene has CDR1 SGHAT and CDR2 FQNNGV. The CDR3 reads CASSPGTAEETQYF. The CDR3 bases are TGTGCCAGCAGTCCCGGGACGGCCGAGGAGACCCAGTACTTC.

This clone was counted only a few times. V usage is TRBV7-8 and J usage is TRBJ2-7; 7 bases map to TRBD2. The germline V gene has CDR1 SGHVS and CDR2 FQNEAQ. The CDR3 has 16 residues. The V segment lost 1 base and the J segment 2 bases; nucleotides outside the gene matches: 8. CDR3 sequence (DNA): TGTGCCAGCAGCTTAGTTCCAGCGGGGAGCGCCTACGAGCAGTACTTC. It translates to CASSLVPAGSAYEQYF.